A single sample is the source of the 15 T cell receptor beta chains below, sequenced in a study of T cell repertoires in cytomegalovirus infection. TCRdb re-called the reads through MiXCR, storing one row per CDR3 protein. The sample holds 450,000 to 600,000 distinct CDR3 sequences; approximately 11% are singletons and the top ten take 10% to 13%. Sequencing was carried out using PBMCs. These TCRs come from a human donor in good health (CMV status not recorded). Some clones in this sample may be carry-over from other donors' samples.

The sample holds many counts of this clonotype. This rearrangement joins TRBV28 to TRBJ2-7; D remains unclear. The V end was cut by 2 bases, the J end by 5 bases, with 10 bases between. The CDR3 runs to 13 residues. Germline CDR1 MDHEN, CDR2 SYDVKM. CDR3 nucleotides: TGTGCCAGCAGTTTAACGGGCAACCACGAGCAGTACTTC. Protein product: CASSLTGNHEQYF. Drawing the rest from reference TRBV28 and TRBJ2-7, the complete variable domain is DVKVTQSSRYLVKRTGEKVFLECVQDMDHENMFWYRQDPGLGLRLIYFSYDVKMKEKGDIPEGYSVSREKKERFSLILESASTNQTSMYLCASSLTGNHEQYFGPGTRLTVT.

This clonotype showed up just a few times. V usage is TRBV5-1 and J usage is TRBJ2-7; D uncertain. The CDR3 has 13 residues. Trimming removed 3 bases at V and 6 bases at J, with 13 bases between. The germline CDR1 and CDR2 sequences are SGHRS and YFSETQ. This CDR3 is CASSSERSSEQYF. The CDR3, as DNA: TGCGCCAGCAGCTCCGAAAGGTCCAGCGAGCAGTACTTC.

The J gene is TRBJ2-3, the V gene TRBV5-6; the match to TRBD1 covers 7 bases. The CDR3 runs to 15 residues. V lost 5 bases and J lost 4; bases outside the gene matches: 10. The germline CDR1 and CDR2 sequences are SGHDT and YYEEEE. The CDR3 here is CASRPPAGGADTQYF. CDR3 nucleotide sequence: TGTGCCAGCAGACCGCCAGCAGGGGGAGCAGATACGCAGTATTTT.

This clonotype was detected a few times. The genes are TRBV3-1 and TRBJ2-7; D remains unclear. Per the germline V gene, CDR1 is LGHDT and CDR2 is YNNKEL (reference sequence). The CDR3 spans 12 residues. V was shortened by 4 bases and J by 4 bases, with 8 bases between the two germline ends. CDR3 protein: CASSPYPYEQYF. In DNA form, the CDR3 reads TGTGCCAGCAGCCCTTACCCTTACGAGCAGTACTTC.

This clonotype showed up many times. The chain is built from TRBV7-8 and TRBJ2-5, with D possibly being TRBD2 (6 bases). V lost 4 bases and J lost 5, with 20 bases in between. The germline gives CDR1 SGHVS, CDR2 FQNEAQ. This CDR3 region has 16 residues. CDR3 in DNA: TGTGCCAGCAGCTCCGCGGAGACTAGGGGAAGTGAGACCCAGTACTTC. Its protein product is CASSSAETRGSETQYF.

This clonotype was recorded many times. V gene TRBV18 combines with J gene TRBJ2-2; 7 nucleotides line up with TRBD1. The CDR3 contains 14 residues. The germline gives CDR1 KGHSH, CDR2 LQKENI. The V segment lost 3 bases and the J segment 5 bases; nucleotides outside the gene matches: 3. CDR3 nucleotide sequence: TGTGCCAGCTCACCGTCGACAGGGACCGGGGAGCTGTTTTTT. Protein product: CASSPSTGTGELFF.

This clonotype occurred a few times. The rearrangement uses TRBV12-5 and TRBJ1-3; D is ambiguous. Trimming shortened V by 6 bases and J by 2 bases, and 5 bases separated the two germline ends. Germline V gene lookup returns CDR1 LGHNT and CDR2 FRNRAP. This CDR3 region has 12 residues. The CDR3 DNA reads as TGTGCTAGTGGCAAGACTGGAAACACCATATATTTT. As protein: CASGKTGNTIYF. Combining the CDR3 with reference TRBV12-5 and TRBJ1-3 gives the whole variable domain DARVTQTPRHKVTEMGQEVTMRCQPILGHNTVFWYRQTMMQGLELLAYFRNRAPLDDSGMPKDRFSAEMPDATLATLKIQPSEPRDSAVYFCASGKTGNTIYFGEGSWLTVV.

This clonotype was counted many times. V is TRBV7-6 and J is TRBJ1-4; TRBD1 agrees at 9 bases. The V and J ends lost 5 bases and 7 bases, in that order; junction bases with no gene match: 5. Germline-derived CDR1 and CDR2 are SGHVS and FNYEAQ. The CDR3 has 14 residues. The CDR3, as DNA: TGTGCCAGCAGCCAAGGACAGGGGTCTGAAAAACTGTTTTTT. It is translated as CASSQGQGSEKLFF. The full variable domain, completed using reference TRBV7-6 and TRBJ1-4, is GAGVSQSPRYKVTKRGQDVALRCDPISGHVSLYWYRQALGQGPEFLTYFNYEAQQDKSGLPNDRFSAERPEGSISTLTIQRTEQRDSAMYRCASSQGQGSEKLFFGSGTQLSVL.

This clonotype was detected only a few times. The chain links TRBV9 to TRBJ2-6, with unresolved D. V was trimmed by 7 bases and J by 1 base, leaving 15 bases between them. CDR1 is SGDLS and CDR2 is YYNGEE in the germline V gene. The CDR3 has 16 residues. CDR3 DNA: TGTGCCAGCGACCACCGATCAGCTTCTGGGGCCAACGTCCTGACTTTC. Translated, it gives CASDHRSASGANVLTF.

The DNA of the CDR3 is TGTGCCAGTAGTAAAAGCAGGAAAGAGACCCAGTACTTC. Translating gives CASSKSRKETQYF. The J gene is TRBJ2-5, the V gene TRBV19, with no clear D. Per germline, CDR1 LNHDA and CDR2 SQIVND (reference sequence). The V end lost 4 bases, the J end lost 3 bases, and 9 bases lay between the germline ends. CDR3 length: 13 amino acids.

This clonotype occurred a few times. The chain recombines TRBV28 with TRBJ1-5; D uncertain. Trimming removed 7 bases at V and 6 bases at J, with 10 bases between. Germline V CDR1 and CDR2: MDHEN, SYDVKM. The CDR3 consists of 12 residues. DNA for the CDR3: TGTGCCAGCACCCAGCCCCGTCAGCCCCAGCATTTT. This codes for CASTQPRQPQHF. Drawing the rest from reference TRBV28 and TRBJ1-5, the complete variable domain is DVKVTQSSRYLVKRTGEKVFLECVQDMDHENMFWYRQDPGLGLRLIYFSYDVKMKEKGDIPEGYSVSREKKERFSLILESASTNQTSMYLCASTQPRQPQHFGDGTRLSIL.

This clonotype was picked up many times. The V gene is TRBV19, the J gene TRBJ2-3; no firm D call. The CDR3 is 14 amino acids. V shed 4 bases and J shed 5 bases, with 13 bases lying between them. Per germline, CDR1 LNHDA and CDR2 SQIVND (reference sequence). The CDR3 region has the DNA TGTGCCAGTAGTAGGAAGACCTCGGGAGATACGCAGTATTTT. This codes for CASSRKTSGDTQYF.

The rearrangement uses TRBV28 and TRBJ1-6; D is uncertain. The V end was cut by 2 bases, the J end by 3 bases, with 8 bases between. Per the germline V gene, CDR1 is MDHEN and CDR2 is SYDVKM. This CDR3 region has 15 residues. The CDR3: CASSLAQIYNSPLHF. CDR3 sequence (DNA): TGTGCCAGCAGTTTAGCACAGATCTATAATTCACCCCTCCACTTT. Using reference TRBV28 and TRBJ1-6 for the parts outside the CDR3, the full variable domain is DVKVTQSSRYLVKRTGEKVFLECVQDMDHENMFWYRQDPGLGLRLIYFSYDVKMKEKGDIPEGYSVSREKKERFSLILESASTNQTSMYLCASSLAQIYNSPLHFGNGTRLTVT.

This clonotype was seen repeatedly, ten times or more. J is TRBJ2-5 and V is TRBV12-5, with D possibly TRBD2 on 6 matching bases. Germline loops: CDR1 LGHNT, CDR2 FRNRAP. The CDR3 length is 15 residues. Trimming left V 0 bases short and J 5 bases short, with 13 bases between. As DNA, the CDR3 is TGTGCTAGTGGTTTGGTTGACGGGGGTTTGGAGACCCAGTACTTC. Encoded protein: CASGLVDGGLETQYF.

This clonotype has more than one count but fewer than ten. The rearrangement uses TRBV25-1 and TRBJ2-1; 7 nucleotides match TRBD2. This CDR3 comprises 14 residues. After removal of 5 bases from V and 3 bases from J, the junction contained 4 bases not matched to a gene. CDR1 is MGHDK and CDR2 is SYGVNS in the germline V gene. CDR3 sequence reads: CASSKREYYNEQFF. The CDR3, as DNA: TGTGCCAGCAGTAAGCGGGAATACTACAATGAGCAGTTCTTC.